Listed below are T cell receptor beta chains from one sample, sequenced in a study of T-cell memory formation after mild COVID-19. Each CDR3 protein is one row after TCRdb ran MiXCR on the 5' RACE reads. The data show 200,000 to 250,000 distinct CDR3 sequences, with over 9.5% seen just once and 3.5% to 4% held by the top ten. Sequenced sample: PBMCs or a T cell subset sorted from them (not recorded which). The source is a man between 18 and 35 years old who had mild COVID-19 (a few samples of this study predate the infection). Cell type and time point are not known. CDR3s include the opening cysteine and the closing phenylalanine or tryptophan. A D gene is named only where the DNA matches it firmly. Rows may omit the clone size; those that give it use once, few, many or a size class.

TRBV5-1	NA	NA	TRBJ2-5	CASSSGSEETQYF	TGCGCCAGCAGCTCCGGGAGCGAAGAGACCCAGTACTTC
TRBV6-1	NA	few	TRBJ1-2	CASNQDGFYGYTF	TGTGCCAGCAACCAGGACGGATTCTATGGCTACACCTTC
TRBV5-6	NA	NA	TRBJ1-1	CASSLAMWTNTEAFF	TGTGCCAGCAGCTTGGCCATGTGGACGAACACTGAAGCTTTCTTT
TRBV7-2	TRBD2	few	TRBJ2-5	CASSYRGLAGPGETQYF	TGTGCCAGCAGCTACCGGGGACTAGCGGGCCCCGGGGAGACCCAGTACTTC
TRBV12-3/TRBV12-4	TRBD1	few	TRBJ1-1	CASTQGVTEAFF	TGTGCCAGCACCCAGGGGGTCACTGAAGCTTTCTTT
TRBV6-2/TRBV6-3	NA	many	TRBJ2-3	CASSYIHDTQYF	TGTGCCAGCAGTTATATCCACGATACGCAGTATTTT
TRBV15	TRBD2	many	TRBJ2-3	CATSSPIAGRDTQYF	TGTGCCACCAGCAGTCCGATAGCGGGGAGGGATACGCAGTATTTT
TRBV19	NA	NA	TRBJ1-5	CASSIGDQPQHF	TGTGCCAGTAGTATAGGTGATCAGCCCCAGCATTTT
TRBV20-1	TRBD1	few	TRBJ1-5	CSASTGDINQPQHF	TGCAGTGCTTCGACAGGGGATATCAATCAGCCCCAGCATTTT
TRBV30	TRBD1	many	TRBJ2-6	CAWGQGGSGANVLTF	TGTGCCTGGGGACAGGGGGGCTCTGGGGCCAACGTCCTGACTTTC
TRBV4-1	NA	few	TRBJ2-4	CASSSPFSKNIQYF	TGCGCCAGCAGCTCCCCTTTTTCCAAAAACATTCAGTACTTC
TRBV24-1	NA	few	TRBJ2-1	CATSEGGSSYNEQFF	TGTGCCACCAGTGAAGGAGGGAGCTCCTACAATGAGCAGTTCTTC
TRBV5-1	NA	many	TRBJ2-5	CASTRDLETQYF	TGCGCCAGCACCCGGGACCTAGAGACCCAGTACTTC
TRBV18	NA	NA	TRBJ1-3	CASSLPTVYSGNTIYF	TGTGCCAGCTCACTTCCGACGGTTTACTCTGGAAACACCATATATTTT
TRBV5-1	TRBD2	NA	TRBJ2-6	CASSLIAGAGANVLTF	TGCGCCAGCAGCTTAATAGCGGGGGCTGGGGCCAACGTCCTGACTTTC
TRBV10-3	NA	NA	TRBJ2-5	CAISEPQRWVRETQYF	TGTGCCATCAGTGAGCCCCAGCGATGGGTGAGAGAGACCCAGTACTTC
TRBV5-1	NA	few	TRBJ2-3	CASSLGQYTDTQYF	TGCGCCAGCAGCTTAGGGCAGTACACAGATACGCAGTATTTT
TRBV6-5	NA	many	TRBJ2-7	CASSNFNYEQYF	TGTGCCAGCAGTAACTTCAACTACGAGCAGTACTTC
TRBV7-2	TRBD1	many	TRBJ1-6	CASSLGTGAPFISPLHF	TGTGCCAGCAGCTTAGGGACAGGGGCCCCCTTTATATCACCCCTCCACTTT
TRBV24-1	TRBD2	NA	TRBJ2-1	CATAMSGVGEQFF	TGTGCCACCGCAATGAGCGGGGTGGGTGAGCAGTTCTTC
TRBV7-2	NA	few	TRBJ2-1	CASSLRQDYNEQFF	TGTGCCAGCAGCTTACGACAGGACTACAATGAGCAGTTCTTC
TRBV7-2	NA	few	TRBJ2-3	CASSPDYLRTDTQYF	TGTGCCAGCAGCCCCGACTACCTACGCACAGATACGCAGTATTTT
TRBV7-2	NA	NA	TRBJ1-4	CASSFQFGKLFF	TGTGCCAGCAGCTTCCAATTTGGAAAACTGTTTTTT
TRBV2	NA	few	TRBJ1-2	CASSPLGTLTNYGYTF	TGTGCCAGCAGTCCTCTGGGGACACTTACTAACTATGGCTACACCTTC
TRBV5-1	TRBD1	NA	TRBJ1-1	CASSLEDRGTEAFF	TGCGCCAGCAGCTTGGAGGACAGGGGGACTGAAGCTTTCTTT